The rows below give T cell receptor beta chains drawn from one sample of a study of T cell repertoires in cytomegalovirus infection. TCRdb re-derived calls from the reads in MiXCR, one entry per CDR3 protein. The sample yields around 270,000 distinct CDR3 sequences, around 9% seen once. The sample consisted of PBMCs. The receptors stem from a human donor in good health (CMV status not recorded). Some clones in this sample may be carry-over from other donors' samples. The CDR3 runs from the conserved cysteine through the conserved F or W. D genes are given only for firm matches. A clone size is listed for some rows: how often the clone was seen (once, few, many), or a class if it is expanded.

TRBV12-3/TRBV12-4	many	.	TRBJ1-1	TGTGCCAGCAGGGAAAGGGGCACTGAAGCTTTCTTT	CASRERGTEAFF
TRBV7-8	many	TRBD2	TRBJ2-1	TGTGCCAGCAGCGCATCGACTAGCGCTTACAATGAGCAGTTCTTC	CASSASTSAYNEQFF
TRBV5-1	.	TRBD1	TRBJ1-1	TGCGCCAGCAGCCCCCCGACAGGGCGCGGCACTGAAGCTTTCTTT	CASSPPTGRGTEAFF
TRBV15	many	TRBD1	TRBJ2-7	TGTGCCACCAGCAGAGATCCCTTGGACAGGGGGCCATCCTACGAGCAGTACTTC	CATSRDPLDRGPSYEQYF
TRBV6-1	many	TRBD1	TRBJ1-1	TGTGCCAGTTCGGACAGGGGCTACACTGAAGCTTTCTTT	CASSDRGYTEAFF
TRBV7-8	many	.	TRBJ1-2	TGTGCCAGCAGTCAACCCCAGGGCAACTATGGCTACACCTTC	CASSQPQGNYGYTF
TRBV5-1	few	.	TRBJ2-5	TGCGCCAGCAGCGCCCGCGGTGAGACCCAGTACTTC	CASSARGETQYF
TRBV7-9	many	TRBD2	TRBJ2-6	TGTGCCAGCAGCTTCTCAGCGGGGGGAACTGGGGCCAACGTCCTGACTTTC	CASSFSAGGTGANVLTF
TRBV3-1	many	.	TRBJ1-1	TGTGCCAGCGGATCGACAGTCATGAACACTGAAGCTTTCTTT	CASGSTVMNTEAFF
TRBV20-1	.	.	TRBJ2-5	TGCAGTGCTAGTTATGGGGAGACCCAGTACTTC	CSASYGETQYF
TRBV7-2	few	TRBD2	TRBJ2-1	TGTGCCAGCAGCTTCTCCGGGACTAGCAGATACAATGAGCAGTTCTTC	CASSFSGTSRYNEQFF
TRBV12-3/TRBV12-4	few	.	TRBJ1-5	TGTGCCAGCAGCGTAACGGGGGATAGCAATCAGCCCCAGCATTTT	CASSVTGDSNQPQHF
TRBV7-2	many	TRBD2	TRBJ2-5	TGTGCCAGCAGCTTCTCCGGACTAGCGGGGTTAACGTACCAAGAGACCCAGTACTTC	CASSFSGLAGLTYQETQYF
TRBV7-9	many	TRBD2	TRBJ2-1	TGTGCCAGCAGCCAGCGGGGGATCAATGAGCAGTTCTTC	CASSQRGINEQFF
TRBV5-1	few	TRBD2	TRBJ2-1	TGCGCCAGCAGCTTGGCCCCAATAGCGGGAGGTCTAAATGAGCAGTTCTTC	CASSLAPIAGGLNEQFF
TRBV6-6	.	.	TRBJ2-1	TGTGCCAGCGGGCAGGGTAATGAGCAGTTCTTC	CASGQGNEQFF
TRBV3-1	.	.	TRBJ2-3	TGTGCCAGCAGCCAACCACGTCGGAGCGATACGCAGTATTTT	CASSQPRRSDTQYF
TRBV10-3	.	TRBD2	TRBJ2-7	TGTGCCATCAGTGGAGGAGCGGGAGTTTCCTACGAGCAGTACTTC	CAISGGAGVSYEQYF
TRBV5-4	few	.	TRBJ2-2	TGTGCCAGCAGCTTGTCGGAAGGGAACACCGGGGAGCTGTTTTTT	CASSLSEGNTGELFF
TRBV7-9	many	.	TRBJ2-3	TGTGCCGGGGGCGGCAGCACAGATACGCAGTATTTT	CAGGGSTDTQYF
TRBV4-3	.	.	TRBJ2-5	TGCGCCAGCAGCCCCCAAAGGGAAGAGACCCAGTACTTC	CASSPQREETQYF
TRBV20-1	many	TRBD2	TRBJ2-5	TGCAGTGCTAGAGATCCCTTCGGGAGGGCAAGTGAGACCCAGTACTTC	CSARDPFGRASETQYF
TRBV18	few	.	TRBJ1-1	TGTGCCAGCTCACCACCCGCTAGGGGCGGTAGGGAAGCTTTCTTT	CASSPPARGGREAFF
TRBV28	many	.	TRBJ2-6	TGTGCCAGCAGTATCTCAGCAGGGGCCAACGTCCTGACTTTC	CASSISAGANVLTF
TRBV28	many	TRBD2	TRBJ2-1	TGTGCCAGCAGTCCCCGGACTAGCTCCCACAATGAGCAGTTCTTC	CASSPRTSSHNEQFF
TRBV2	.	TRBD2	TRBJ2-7	TGTGTCGCCGGGGGGGGATACGAGCAGTACTTC	CVAGGGYEQYF
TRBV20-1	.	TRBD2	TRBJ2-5	TGCAGTGCTAGAGTGTCTAGCGGGAGATTAGAGACCCAGTACTTC	CSARVSSGRLETQYF
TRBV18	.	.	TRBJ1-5	TGTGCCAGCTCACTTTACAGGGATCAGCCCCAGCATTTT	CASSLYRDQPQHF
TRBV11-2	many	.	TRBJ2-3	TGTGCCAGCAGCTTAATGCGCACCACACCGGCTACGCAGTATTTT	CASSLMRTTPATQYF